The rows below give T cell receptor beta chains drawn from one sample of a study of somatic mutations in cytotoxic T cells in rheumatoid arthritis. Sequenced by immunoSEQ multiplex PCR; TCRdb stores in-frame clones only, minus some. The data hold approximately 12,000 clones, with around 75% observed a single time. Sample: CD8+ T cells sorted from blood. Every receptor here comes from an adult with rheumatoid arthritis. The CDR3 runs from the conserved cysteine through the conserved F or W. A D gene is named only where the DNA matches it firmly. Clone size is shown for a subset of rows, as once, few, many or a class of expanded clone.

j_call,v_call,clone_size,d_call,cdr3_aa
TRBJ2-3,TRBV19,NA,TRBD1,CASSDLGQGRLYF
TRBJ1-1,TRBV19,NA,TRBD1,CASSDTGGAGTEAFF
TRBJ2-1,TRBV7-2,few,NA,CARGEYNEQFF
TRBJ2-7,TRBV11-2,NA,NA,CASSFSPTAEQYF
TRBJ1-5,TRBV11-2,NA,NA,CASSLSENQPQHF
TRBJ1-4,TRBV2,NA,NA,CASVMSRGEKLFF
TRBJ2-1,TRBV7-9,once,NA,CASSPPGGYNEQFF
TRBJ2-7,TRBV11-2,few,NA,CASSPATFYEQYF
TRBJ1-2,TRBV5-1,once,TRBD1,CASSLSGNRGYGYTF
TRBJ2-3,TRBV7-8,NA,NA,CASSLAGGADTQYF
TRBJ1-3,TRBV6-6,NA,NA,CASSYSGSSGNTIYF
TRBJ2-7,TRBV4-1,NA,TRBD2,CASSQVPSGSSYEQYF
TRBJ2-7,TRBV10-3,NA,TRBD1,CAISDRDRGSYEQYF
NA,TRBV7-9,NA,TRBD1,CASSTGTGSPEQYF
TRBJ2-7,TRBV10-3,NA,NA,CAISAMGTTYEQYF
TRBJ2-1,TRBV9,NA,NA,CASSVDGVLYNEQFF
TRBJ1-4,TRBV10-3,once,TRBD1,CAISEEQGWGEKLFF
TRBJ1-2,TRBV6-1,NA,NA,CASSETERSSYTF
TRBJ1-4,TRBV19,NA,NA,CASSQWGATNEKLFF
TRBJ1-1,TRBV28,NA,NA,CASSDPTENTEAFF
TRBJ2-3,TRBV9,NA,NA,CASSVGASTGDTQYF
TRBJ1-1,TRBV14,few,TRBD1,CASSLGQGPTEAFF
TRBJ2-1,TRBV27,NA,TRBD2,CASSPGLAGYNEQFF
TRBJ2-4,TRBV29-1,NA,TRBD1,CSALGDSLHIQYF
TRBJ1-5,TRBV9,few,NA,CASSVASNQPQHF
TRBJ2-5,TRBV5-1,NA,NA,CASRRGASPLQETQYF
TRBJ2-1,TRBV5-8,once,TRBD1,CASSQDRVGKDEQFF
TRBJ1-1,TRBV28,NA,NA,CASSLWRGGTEAFF
TRBJ2-6,TRBV6-1,NA,NA,CASSEWAGSGANVLTF
TRBJ1-4,TRBV7-9,once,NA,CASSSQGLATNEKLFF
TRBJ2-7,TRBV5-6,NA,NA,CASSLLSQGLLYEQYF
TRBJ2-1,TRBV15,NA,NA,CATSRDSVWGVDVDEQFF
TRBJ2-7,TRBV29-1,NA,NA,CSVEGSAGSSYEQYF
TRBJ1-2,TRBV27,NA,TRBD1,CASRKQGAPLQFIGYTF
TRBJ2-7,TRBV7-9,NA,TRBD1,CASSRDRSPYEQYF
TRBJ1-1,TRBV19,NA,TRBD1,CASSWTGPREAFF
TRBJ1-1,TRBV29-1,NA,NA,CSVLSKEAFF
TRBJ2-1,TRBV15,once,TRBD2,CATSREAGSAGGPVSYNEQFF
TRBJ1-4,TRBV4-1,few,TRBD1,CASSLQGGGTNEKLFF
TRBJ1-5,TRBV6-1,NA,NA,CASTLPPDSNQPQHF
TRBJ2-5,TRBV4-2,NA,TRBD2,CASVYSGRARGFWETQYF
TRBJ2-2,TRBV28,NA,TRBD1,CASSFFGERQGATGELFF
TRBJ2-6,TRBV4-2,few,NA,CASSQEEQSGANVLTF
TRBJ1-2,TRBV6-1,NA,NA,CASSEGRGGGGYTF
TRBJ2-5,TRBV29-1,medium-sized,NA,CSAATGGGETQYF
TRBJ2-7,TRBV11-3,NA,NA,CASSRRDSGAYEQYF